Included here is one TCR beta chain sequence, with context. What it recognizes is unknown. Here immunoSEQ multiplex PCR was the method, and the copy in TCRdb shows in-frame clones only, minus some. Of fewer than 800,000 clones in the sample, just over 90% were seen once. This specimen belongs to a study of shared clonotypes between healthy human individuals. Findings of the study overall: On the whole, naive subsets had larger estimated richness than memory subsets had.

Terminally differentiated effector memory CD45RA+ cells were left out of the naive CD8 fraction, which was CD45RO-negative and positively selected for CCR7. Trimming removed 2 bases at V and 5 bases at J, with 21 bases between. CDR3 length: 17 amino acids. Per the germline V gene, CDR1 is SEHNR and CDR2 is FQNEAQ (reference sequence). Sequenced input: naive CD8+ T cells sorted from blood. The sequence derives from a man aged 25-45 years in good health. The V call is TRBV7-9, the J call TRBJ2-5, with a possible D match to TRBD1 (6 bases). CDR3: CASSLSRSQGPGETQYF. CDR3 in DNA: TGTGCCAGCAGCTTATCGAGGTCACAGGGACCGGGGGAGACCCAGTACTTC.